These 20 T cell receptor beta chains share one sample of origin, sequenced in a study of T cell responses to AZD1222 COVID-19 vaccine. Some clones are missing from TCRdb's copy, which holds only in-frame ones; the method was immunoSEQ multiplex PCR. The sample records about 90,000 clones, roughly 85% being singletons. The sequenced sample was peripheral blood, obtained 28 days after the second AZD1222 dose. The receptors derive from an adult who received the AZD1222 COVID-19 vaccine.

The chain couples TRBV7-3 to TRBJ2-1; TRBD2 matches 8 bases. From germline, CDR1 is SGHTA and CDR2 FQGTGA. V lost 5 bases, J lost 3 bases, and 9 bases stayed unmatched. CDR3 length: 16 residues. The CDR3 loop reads CASSPGAGARYNEQFF. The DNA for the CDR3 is TGTGCCAGCAGCCCCGGAGCGGGAGCCCGCTACAATGAGCAGTTCTTC. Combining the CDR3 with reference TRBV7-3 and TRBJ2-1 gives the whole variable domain GAGVSQTPSNKVTEKGKYVELRCDPISGHTALYWYRQSLGQGPEFLIYFQGTGAADDSGLPNDRFFAVRPEGSVSTLKIQRTERGDSAVYLCASSPGAGARYNEQFFGPGTRLTVL.

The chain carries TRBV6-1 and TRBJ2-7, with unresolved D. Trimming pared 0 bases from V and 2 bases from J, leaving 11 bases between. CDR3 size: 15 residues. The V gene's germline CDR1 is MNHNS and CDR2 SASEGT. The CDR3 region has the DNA TGTGCCAGCAGTGAAGCCATAATTAGTCCCTACGAGCAGTACTTC. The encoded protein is CASSEAIISPYEQYF.

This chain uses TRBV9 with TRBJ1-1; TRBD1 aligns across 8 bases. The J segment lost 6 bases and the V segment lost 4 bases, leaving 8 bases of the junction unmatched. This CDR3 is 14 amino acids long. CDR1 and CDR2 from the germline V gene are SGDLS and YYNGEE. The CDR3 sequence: CASSTGDRIPEAFF. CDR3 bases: TGTGCCAGCAGCACCGGGGACAGGATACCTGAAGCTTTCTTT.

The CDR3 sequence: CASSEEVGTGGGLYGYTF. The CDR3 bases are TGTGCCAGCAGTGAAGAAGTCGGGACAGGGGGAGGATTGTATGGCTACACCTTC. The chain links TRBV2 to TRBJ1-2; 11 nucleotides line up with TRBD1. Trimming at V came to 1 base and at J to 5 bases, leaving 12 bases not matched to a gene. CDR1 SNHLY and CDR2 FYNNEI come from the germline V gene. The CDR3 runs 18 residues.

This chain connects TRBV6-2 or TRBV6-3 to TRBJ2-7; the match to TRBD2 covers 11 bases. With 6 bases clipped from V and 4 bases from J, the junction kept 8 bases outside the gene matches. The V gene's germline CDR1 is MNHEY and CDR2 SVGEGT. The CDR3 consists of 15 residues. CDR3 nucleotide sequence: TGTGCCAGCAGCCTCTCTAGCGGGGGGTATTACGAGCAGTACTTC. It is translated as CASSLSSGGYYEQYF.

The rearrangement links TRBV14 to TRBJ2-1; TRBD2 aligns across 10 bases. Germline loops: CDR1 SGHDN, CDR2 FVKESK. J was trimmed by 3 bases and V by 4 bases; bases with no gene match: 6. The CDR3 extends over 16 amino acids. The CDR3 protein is CASSPRLAGIYNEQFF. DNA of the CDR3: TGTGCCAGCAGCCCTCGACTAGCGGGCATCTACAATGAGCAGTTCTTC.

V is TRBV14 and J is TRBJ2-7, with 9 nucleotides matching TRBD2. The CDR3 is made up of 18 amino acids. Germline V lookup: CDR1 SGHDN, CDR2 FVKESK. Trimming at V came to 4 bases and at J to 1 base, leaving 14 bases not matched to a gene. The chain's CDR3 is CASSRRGLAQTGSYEQYF. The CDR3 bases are TGTGCCAGCAGCCGTCGGGGACTAGCCCAGACGGGATCCTACGAGCAGTACTTC.

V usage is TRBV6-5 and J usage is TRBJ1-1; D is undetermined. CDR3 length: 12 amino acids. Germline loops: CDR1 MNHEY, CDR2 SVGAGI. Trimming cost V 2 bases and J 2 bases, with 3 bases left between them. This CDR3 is CASSYPNTEAFF. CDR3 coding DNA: TGTGCCAGCAGTTACCCAAACACTGAAGCTTTCTTT.

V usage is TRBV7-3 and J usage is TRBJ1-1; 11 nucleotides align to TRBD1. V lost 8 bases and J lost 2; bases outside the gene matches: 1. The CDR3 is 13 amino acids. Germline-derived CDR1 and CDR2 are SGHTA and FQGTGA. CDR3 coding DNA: TGTGCCAGCGGACAGGGGGCTAACACTGAAGCTTTCTTT. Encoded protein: CASGQGANTEAFF.

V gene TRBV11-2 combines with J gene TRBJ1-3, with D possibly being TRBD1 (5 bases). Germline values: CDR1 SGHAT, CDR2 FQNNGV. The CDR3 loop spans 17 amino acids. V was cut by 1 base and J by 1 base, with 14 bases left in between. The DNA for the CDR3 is TGTGCCAGCAGCTTAGTTGGGGACGGAGGGTCTGGAAACACCATATATTTT. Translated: CASSLVGDGGSGNTIYF.

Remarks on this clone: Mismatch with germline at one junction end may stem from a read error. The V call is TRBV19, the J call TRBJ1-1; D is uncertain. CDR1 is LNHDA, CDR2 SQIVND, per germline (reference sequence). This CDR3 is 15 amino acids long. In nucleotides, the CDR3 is TGTGCCAGTAGGATAGAGGGAGGGTTATTCACTGAAGCTTTCTTT. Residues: CASRIEGGLFTEAFF.

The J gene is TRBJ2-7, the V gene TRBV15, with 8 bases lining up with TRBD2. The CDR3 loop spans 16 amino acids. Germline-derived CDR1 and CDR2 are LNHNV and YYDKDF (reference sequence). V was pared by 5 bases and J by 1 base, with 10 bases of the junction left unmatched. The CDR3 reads CATSLRGDTLSYEQYF. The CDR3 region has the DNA TGTGCCACCAGCTTGCGGGGGGATACCCTATCCTACGAGCAGTACTTC.

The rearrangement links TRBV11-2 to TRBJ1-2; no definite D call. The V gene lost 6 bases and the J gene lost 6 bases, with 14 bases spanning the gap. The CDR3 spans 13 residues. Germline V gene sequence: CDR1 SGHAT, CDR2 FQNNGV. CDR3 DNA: TGTGCCAGCAGTTACCGGGCGGATCATGGCTACACCTTC. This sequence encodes CASSYRADHGYTF.

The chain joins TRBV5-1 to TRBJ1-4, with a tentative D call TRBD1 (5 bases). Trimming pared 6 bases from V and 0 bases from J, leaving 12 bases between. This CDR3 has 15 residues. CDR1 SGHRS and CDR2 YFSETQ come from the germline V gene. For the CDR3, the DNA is TGCGCCAGCACCCTGGGCAGGGCAACTAATGAAAAACTGTTTTTT. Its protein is CASTLGRATNEKLFF. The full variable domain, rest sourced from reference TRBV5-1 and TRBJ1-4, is KAGVTQTPRYLIKTRGQQVTLSCSPISGHRSVSWYQQTPGQGLQFLFEYFSETQRNKGNFPGRFSGRQFSNSRSEMNVSTLELGDSALYLCASTLGRATNEKLFFGSGTQLSVL.

CDR3 region: CASSLGGAGIYEQYF. CDR3 nucleotides: TGTGCCAGCAGCCTTGGTGGGGCGGGGATCTACGAGCAGTACTTC. The chain combines TRBV6-2 or TRBV6-3 with TRBJ2-7; tentative D call: TRBD2 (6 bases). The CDR3 totals 15 residues. Trimming stripped 6 bases from V and 3 bases from J, with 18 bases between. CDR1 is MNHEY and CDR2 is SVGEGT in the germline V gene.

The CDR3 reads CASGSSYNSPLHF. Written as DNA, the CDR3 is TGTGCCAGCGGAAGCTCCTATAATTCACCCCTCCACTTT. This chain joins TRBV28 and TRBJ1-6; D unresolved. V lost 8 bases and J lost 0, with 5 bases in between. This CDR3 contains 13 residues. Germline lookup yields CDR1 MDHEN and CDR2 SYDVKM.

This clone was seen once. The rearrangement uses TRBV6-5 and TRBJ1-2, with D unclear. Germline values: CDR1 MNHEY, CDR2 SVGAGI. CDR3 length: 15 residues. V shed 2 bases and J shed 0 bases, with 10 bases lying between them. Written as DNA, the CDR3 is TGTGCCAGCAGTTACCTCGGGTGGGCTAACTATGGCTACACCTTC. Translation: CASSYLGWANYGYTF.

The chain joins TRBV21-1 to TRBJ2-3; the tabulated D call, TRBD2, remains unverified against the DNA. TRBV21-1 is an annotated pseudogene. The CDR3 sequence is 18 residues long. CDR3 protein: CATSLGGPAGNDNITQYF. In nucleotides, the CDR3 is TGTGCCACCTCCCTGGGGGGACCCGCCGGCAACGATAACATTACGCAGTATTTT.

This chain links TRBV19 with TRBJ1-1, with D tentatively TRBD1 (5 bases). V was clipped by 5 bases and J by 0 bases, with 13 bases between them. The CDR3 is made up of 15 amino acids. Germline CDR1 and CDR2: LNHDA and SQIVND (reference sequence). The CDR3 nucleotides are TGTGCCAGTAGTGCCGCCGGGACGGTGAACACTGAAGCTTTCTTT. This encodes CASSAAGTVNTEAFF.

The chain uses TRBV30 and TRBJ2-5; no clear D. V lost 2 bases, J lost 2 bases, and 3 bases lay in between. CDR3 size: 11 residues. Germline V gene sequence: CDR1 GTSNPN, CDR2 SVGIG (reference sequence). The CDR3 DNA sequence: TGTGCCTGGAGTCTTCAAGAGACCCAGTACTTC. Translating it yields CAWSLQETQYF. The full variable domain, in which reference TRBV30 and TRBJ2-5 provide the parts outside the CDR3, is SQTIHQWPATLVQPVGSPLSLECTVEGTSNPNLYWYRQAAGRGLQLLFYSVGIGQISSEVPQNLSASRPQDRQFILSSKKLLLSDSGFYLCAWSLQETQYFGPGTRLLVL.